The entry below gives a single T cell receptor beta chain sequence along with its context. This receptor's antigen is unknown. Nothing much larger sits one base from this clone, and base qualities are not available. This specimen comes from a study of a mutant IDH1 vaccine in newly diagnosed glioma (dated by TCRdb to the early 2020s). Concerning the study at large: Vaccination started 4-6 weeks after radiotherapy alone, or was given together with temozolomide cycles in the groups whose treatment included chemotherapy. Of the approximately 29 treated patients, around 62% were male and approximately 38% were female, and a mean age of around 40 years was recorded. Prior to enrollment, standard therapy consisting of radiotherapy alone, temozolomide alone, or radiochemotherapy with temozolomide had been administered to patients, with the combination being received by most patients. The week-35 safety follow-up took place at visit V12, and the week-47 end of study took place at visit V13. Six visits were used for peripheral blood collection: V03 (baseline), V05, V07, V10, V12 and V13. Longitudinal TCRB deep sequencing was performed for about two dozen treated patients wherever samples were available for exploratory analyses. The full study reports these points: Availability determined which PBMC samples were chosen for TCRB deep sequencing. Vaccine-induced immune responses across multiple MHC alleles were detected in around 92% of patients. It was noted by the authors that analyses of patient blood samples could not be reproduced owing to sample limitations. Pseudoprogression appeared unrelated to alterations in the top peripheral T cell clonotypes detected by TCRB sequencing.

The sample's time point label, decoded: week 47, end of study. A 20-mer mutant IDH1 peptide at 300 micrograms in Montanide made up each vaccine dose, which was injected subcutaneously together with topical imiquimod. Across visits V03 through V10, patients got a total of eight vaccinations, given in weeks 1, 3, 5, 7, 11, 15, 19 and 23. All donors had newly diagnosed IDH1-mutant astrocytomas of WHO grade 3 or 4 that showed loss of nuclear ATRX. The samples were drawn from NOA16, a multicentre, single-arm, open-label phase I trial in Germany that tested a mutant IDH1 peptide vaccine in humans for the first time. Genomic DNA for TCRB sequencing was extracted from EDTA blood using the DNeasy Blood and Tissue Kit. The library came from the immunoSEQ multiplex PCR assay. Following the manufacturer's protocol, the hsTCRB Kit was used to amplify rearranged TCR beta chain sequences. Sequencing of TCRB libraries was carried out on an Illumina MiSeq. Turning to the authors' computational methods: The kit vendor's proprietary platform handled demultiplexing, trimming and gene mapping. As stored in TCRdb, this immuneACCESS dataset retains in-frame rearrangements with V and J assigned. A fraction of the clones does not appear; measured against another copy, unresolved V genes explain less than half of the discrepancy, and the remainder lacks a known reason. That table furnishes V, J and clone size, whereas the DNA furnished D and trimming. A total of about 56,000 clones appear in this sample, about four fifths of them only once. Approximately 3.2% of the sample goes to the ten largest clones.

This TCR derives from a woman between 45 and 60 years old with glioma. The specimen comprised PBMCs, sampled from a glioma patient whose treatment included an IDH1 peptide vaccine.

At the DNA level, the sequence is TGTGCCAGCAGGGGGACAGGGGGTACCTATGGCTACACCTTC. It codes for CASRGTGGTYGYTF. The chain was built from TRBV7-2 and TRBJ1-2; TRBD1 fits 11 bases in the junction. Taken from cysteine to phenylalanine, the CDR3 has 14 residues. Here the CDR3 DNA is all that survives: 42 bases in frame from base 1. Based on the germline V gene, the CDR1 and CDR2 sequences are SGHTA and FQGNSA. Here V drops 6 bases and J drops 4 bases, and the junction holds 4 bases not matched to any gene.